The 4 T cell receptor beta chains reported below all come from one sample, sequenced in a study of T-cell reconstitution after alpha-beta-depleted transplantation in children. Overall study results and limits: At the one-year point after transplant, T-cell counts and TCRbeta diversity were found to come mostly from T cells that had been newly produced.

These receptors have no identified antigens. The authors prepared the TCRbeta library with unique molecular identifiers. TCRdb reprocessed the PCR reads with MiXCR, giving one entry per CDR3 protein. In the table there are approximately 300,000 distinct CDR3 sequences, about 7.3% of which are singletons. The sequences come from peripheral blood, collected 360 days after TCRalphabeta/CD19-depleted stem cell transplant. The receptor source for this set is a female patient aged 2 to 10 who had a stem cell transplant for Fanconi anemia, so the T cells may come from the graft donor.

The rearrangement links TRBV28 to TRBJ2-5, with D hard to call. Germline CDR1 reads MDHEN; CDR2 reads SYDVKM. The CDR3 runs to 12 residues. The V and J ends lost 6 bases and 6 bases respectively, with 11 bases between them. This CDR3 is CASRTISKTQYF. CDR3 DNA sequence: TGTGCCAGCAGGACGATTTCGAAGACCCAGTACTTC.

The sample holds a few counts of this clonotype. V usage is TRBV10-2 and J usage is TRBJ1-2, with 7 bases lining up with TRBD1. Trimming removed 6 bases from V and 8 bases from J; junction bases left unmatched: 9. The V gene's germline CDR1 is WSHSY and CDR2 SAAADI. The CDR3 totals 13 residues. The CDR3 loop reads CASRSTGIWGYTF. DNA of the CDR3: TGCGCCAGCAGGTCGACAGGGATCTGGGGCTACACCTTC.

This clonotype was seen repeatedly, ten times or more. This sequence joins TRBV27 and TRBJ1-4; D is unclear. The length of the CDR3 is 14 residues. The germline V gene encodes CDR1 MNHEY and CDR2 SMNVEV (reference sequence). Trimming removed 5 bases from V and 6 bases from J, with 13 bases in between. CDR3 amino acids: CASSTNGVYEKLFF. CDR3 bases: TGTGCCAGCAGTACAAACGGGGTTTATGAAAAACTGTTTTTT.

This clonotype was seen only a few times. This rearrangement joins TRBV5-1 to TRBJ1-1; 7 nucleotides line up with TRBD1. This CDR3 is built from 12 residues. V was clipped by 2 bases and J by 9 bases; unmatched bases: 4. Per the germline V gene, CDR1 is SGHRS and CDR2 is YFSETQ. In nucleotides, the CDR3 is TGCGCCAGCAGCTTCACAGGGGATAAAGCTTTCTTT. It is translated as CASSFTGDKAFF. Combining the CDR3 with reference TRBV5-1 and TRBJ1-1 gives the whole variable domain KAGVTQTPRYLIKTRGQQVTLSCSPISGHRSVSWYQQTPGQGLQFLFEYFSETQRNKGNFPGRFSGRQFSNSRSEMNVSTLELGDSALYLCASSFTGDKAFFGQGTRLTVV.